This T cell receptor beta chain was recovered during a study of CD8+CD57+ T cells in acquired aplastic anemia. Across the study: Average DNA yield from sorted CD4+ and CD8+ cells was roughly 3 ug. General study results and limits: Patients were compared with controls for CD8+ Simpson's diversity, and no significant difference emerged. Between patients and controls, approximately 29 CD8+ CDR3 sequences were found in common.

Both TCR beta VDJ combination and CDR3 sequence profiling were carried out. Genomic DNA was the template for this profiling. TCRdb reprocessed the reads via MiXCR and lists one record per CDR3 protein. Of 300,000 or so distinct CDR3 sequences listed, around three fifths are singletons. Worth noting for this clonotype: Its antigen is not identified.

CDR1 and CDR2 (germline): DFQATT, SNEGSKA (reference sequence). CDR3 length: 13 amino acids. Between the trimmed V and J ends, which lost 5 bases and 3 bases, there was a span of 11 bases. The chain joins TRBV20-1 to TRBJ1-5; D call uncertain. The source is a human donor with severe aplastic anemia or a healthy control (not recorded which). The sample taken for sequencing was sorted CD4+, CD8+, or CD8+CD57+ T cells (not recorded which) from PBMCs. This CDR3 is CSAPQSVNQPQHF. CDR3 sequence (DNA): TGCAGTGCTCCACAGTCGGTCAATCAGCCCCAGCATTTT.